This T cell receptor beta chain was recorded in a study of blood T cell repertoires in COVID-19. Study background: The origin of the acute and convalescent COVID-19 samples was the United States, Italy and Spain. Sources were T cells, B-cell-depleted T cells, or PBMCs; the material itself was cDNA or gDNA.

CDR1 and CDR2 (germline): MNHNS, SASEGT. CDR3 length: 11 amino acids. Trimming took 3 bases from V and 10 from J, leaving 7 bases between them. Enrollment of patients from Seattle took place during active infection, with longitudinal follow-up. In the study's own analysis: Estimated nucleated cell counts came from reference gene primer amplification. Sequencing was performed with immunoSEQ multiplex PCR; in TCRdb, only in-frame clones are kept and a portion is missing. V, J and clone size were drawn from that table, and D and trimming were deduced from the DNA. The data hold about 500,000 clones, with 75% to 90% observed a single time. This clone was counted between two and nine times.

Sequencing was performed on peripheral blood. The rearrangement links TRBV6-1 to TRBJ2-1; D uncertain. The receptor's source is a man aged 18 to 30 with COVID-19, enrolled during active disease. For the CDR3, the DNA is TGTGCCAGCAGTGAGGCGAGGGAGCAGTTCTTC. It specifies CASSEAREQFF.